Shown below are 14 T cell receptor beta chains from a single sample sequenced in a study of graft-versus-host responses after intestinal transplantation. Measured with immunoSEQ multiplex PCR; TCRdb has only the in-frame clones, and not every one. The profile shows 100,000 to 120,000 clones, approximately 92% of them singletons. No antigen is known for these receptors. The specimen comprised unstimulated CD8+ T cells sorted from spleen or lymph node cells, sampled before intestinal transplant. All receptors come from a human donor who received an intestinal transplant.

The chain is built from TRBV5-1 and TRBJ2-3; weak D call: TRBD2 (7 bases). The ends were cut back, 4 bases at V and 6 bases at J, with 27 bases in the middle. The CDR3 totals 18 residues. Germline V gene data show CDR1 as SGHRS and CDR2 as YFSETQ. For the CDR3, the DNA is TGCGCCAGCAGCCCGGCGGTCGGGGGGCAATCGGAGCAGGATACGCAGTATTTT. It yields the protein CASSPAVGGQSEQDTQYF.

This clone came up once. V is TRBV2 and J is TRBJ1-5; a possible D gene is TRBD1 (5 bases). The germline V gene has CDR1 SNHLY and CDR2 FYNNEI. The CDR3 sequence is 16 residues long. The germline V and J ends were trimmed by 7 bases and 2 bases, with 18 bases remaining between them. The CDR3 region is CASTQVSREGNQPQHF. In DNA, the CDR3 is TGTGCCAGCACTCAAGTCAGCAGGGAGGGCAATCAGCCCCAGCATTTT.

The genes are TRBV4-2 and TRBJ2-1; TRBD2 aligns across 14 bases. Germline-derived CDR1 and CDR2 are LGHNA and YNFKEQ. This CDR3 contains 17 residues. V dropped 0 bases and J dropped 4; count of bases not matched to a gene: 2. The CDR3 protein is CASSQDRTSGRYNEQFF. The CDR3 DNA reads TGTGCCAGCAGCCAAGATAGGACTAGCGGGAGGTACAATGAGCAGTTCTTC.

V usage is TRBV7-9 and J usage is TRBJ2-7, with no clear D. The CDR3 contains 11 residues. Trimming took off 8 bases at V and 0 bases at J, with 5 bases between the two ends. In germline, CDR1 is SEHNR, CDR2 FQNEAQ (reference sequence). The DNA of the CDR3 is TGTGCCAGCCAATACTCCTACGAGCAGTACTTC. It codes for CASQYSYEQYF.

This rearrangement joins TRBV11-1 to TRBJ1-1; D is ambiguous. Trimming stripped 1 base from V and 6 bases from J, with 6 bases between. Germline V gene data show CDR1 as SGHAT and CDR2 as FQDESV (reference sequence). The CDR3 contains 12 residues. CDR3 DNA sequence: TGTGCCAGCAGCTTAGACACCTCTGAAGCTTTCTTT. It is translated as CASSLDTSEAFF.

The rearrangement joins TRBV9 to TRBJ2-2; D might be TRBD2 (5 bases). The CDR3 is 13 residues long. The germline gives CDR1 SGDLS, CDR2 YYNGEE. The V gene lost 4 bases and the J gene lost 3 bases, with 7 bases spanning the gap. The CDR3 DNA follows: TGTGCCAGCAGCCCGGGGTACACCGGGGAGCTGTTTTTT. It is translated as CASSPGYTGELFF.

The chain recombines TRBV27 with TRBJ2-3; possibly TRBD2 for D (6 bases). The CDR3 is made up of 13 amino acids. Germline-derived CDR1 and CDR2 are MNHEY and SMNVEV (reference sequence). The V end lost 5 bases, the J end lost 6 bases, and 12 bases lay between the germline ends. CDR3 residues: CASSLGGLDTQYF. The CDR3 DNA reads TGTGCCAGCAGTCTTGGAGGGTTGGATACGCAGTATTTT.

The rearrangement joins TRBV9 to TRBJ1-3, with 8 bases matching TRBD1. This CDR3 is built from 18 residues. With V trimmed by 6 bases and J by 0 bases, 14 bases remained unmatched. In germline, CDR1 is SGDLS, CDR2 YYNGEE. The CDR3: CASTSGLTGDPSGNTIYF. CDR3 sequence (DNA): TGTGCCAGCACCTCGGGCCTGACAGGGGATCCCTCTGGAAACACCATATATTTT.

CDR3 protein: CASSLRTGVYNEQFF. The CDR3 DNA reads as TGTGCCAGCAGCTTACGGACAGGGGTATACAATGAGCAGTTCTTC. The chain carries TRBV13 and TRBJ2-1, with TRBD1 matching 9 bases. Trimming removed 2 bases from V and 4 bases from J; junction bases left unmatched: 3. Germline V gene sequence: CDR1 PRHDT, CDR2 FYEKMQ (reference sequence). The CDR3 spans 15 residues.

This chain links TRBV13 with TRBJ2-7, with TRBD1 matching 9 bases. With 5 bases clipped from V and 3 bases from J, the junction kept 5 bases outside the gene matches. This CDR3 is 14 amino acids long. CDR1 is PRHDT, CDR2 FYEKMQ, per germline (reference sequence). CDR3 protein: CASSPGQGLYEQYF. CDR3 coding DNA: TGTGCCAGCAGCCCGGGACAGGGCCTCTACGAGCAGTACTTC. Variable domain in full (rest from reference TRBV13 and TRBJ2-7): AAGVIQSPRHLIKEKRETATLKCYPIPRHDTVYWYQQGPGQDPQFLISFYEKMQSDKGSIPDRFSAQQFSDYHSELNMSSLELGDSALYFCASSPGQGLYEQYFGPGTRLTVT.

This clone was observed once. The chain has TRBV4-1 and TRBJ1-3, with a possible D match to TRBD1 (5 bases). The germline gives CDR1 MGHRA, CDR2 YSYEKL. Trimming removed 7 bases at V and 0 bases at J, with 13 bases between. There are 15 residues in the CDR3. Written as DNA, the CDR3 is TGCGCCAGCACTTCCCAGGGCCTCTCTGGAAACACCATATATTTT. Translation: CASTSQGLSGNTIYF.

The genes are TRBV19 and TRBJ2-1; 11 positions agree with TRBD2. V shed 6 bases, J shed 0 bases, and the junction held 10 bases outside the gene matches. The CDR3 totals 18 residues. In germline, CDR1 is LNHDA, CDR2 SQIVND (reference sequence). The CDR3 coding sequence is TGTGCCAGTAGAAAGCTTACTAGCGGGAGAGCCTCCTACAATGAGCAGTTCTTC. It is translated as CASRKLTSGRASYNEQFF.

The CDR3 DNA reads as TGTGCCAGCAGCTATGGTCGGAATGAGCAGTTCTTC. This codes for CASSYGRNEQFF. V usage is TRBV5-6 and J usage is TRBJ2-1, with D hard to call. The CDR3 spans 12 residues. Per the germline V gene, CDR1 is SGHDT and CDR2 is YYEEEE. With 3 bases removed from V and 7 bases from J, the gap between germline ends came to 8 bases. Full variable domain (outside the CDR3, taken from reference TRBV5-6 and TRBJ2-1): DAGVTQSPTHLIKTRGQQVTLRCSPKSGHDTVSWYQQALGQGPQFIFQYYEEEERQRGNFPDRFSGHQFPNYSSELNVNALLLGDSALYLCASSYGRNEQFFGPGTRLTVL.

The chain uses TRBV13 and TRBJ1-3, with D perhaps TRBD1 (6 bases). Trimming took off 4 bases at V and 0 bases at J, with 16 bases between the two ends. This CDR3 comprises 17 residues. Germline loops: CDR1 PRHDT, CDR2 FYEKMQ (reference sequence). The CDR3 is CASSSDGGPPSGNTIYF. DNA of the CDR3: TGTGCCAGCAGCTCGGACGGGGGGCCTCCCTCTGGAAACACCATATATTTT.